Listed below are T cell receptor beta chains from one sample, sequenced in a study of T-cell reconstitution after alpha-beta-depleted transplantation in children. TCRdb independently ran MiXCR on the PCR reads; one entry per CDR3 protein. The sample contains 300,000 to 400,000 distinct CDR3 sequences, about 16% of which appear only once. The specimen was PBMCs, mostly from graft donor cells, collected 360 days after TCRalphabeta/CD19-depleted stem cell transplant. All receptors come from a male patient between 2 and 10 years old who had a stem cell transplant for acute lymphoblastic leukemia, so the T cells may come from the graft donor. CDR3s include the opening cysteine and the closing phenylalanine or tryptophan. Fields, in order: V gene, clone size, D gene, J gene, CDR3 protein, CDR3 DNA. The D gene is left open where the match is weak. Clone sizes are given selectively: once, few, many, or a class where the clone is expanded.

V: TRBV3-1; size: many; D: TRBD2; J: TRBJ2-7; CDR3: CASTPGLGLLYEQYF; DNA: TGTGCCAGCACTCCGGGACTAGGACTCCTCTACGAGCAGTACTTC
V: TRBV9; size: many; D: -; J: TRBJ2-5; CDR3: CASSLDSNQETQYF; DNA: TGTGCCAGCAGCCTGGACAGCAACCAAGAGACCCAGTACTTC
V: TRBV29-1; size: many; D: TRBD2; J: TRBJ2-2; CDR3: CSVKVVAGRGELFF; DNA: TGCAGCGTAAAGGTCGTAGCGGGTCGGGGGGAGCTGTTTTTT
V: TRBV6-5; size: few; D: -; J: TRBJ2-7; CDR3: CASSYSGGPRYEQYF; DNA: TGTGCCAGCAGTTACTCCGGGGGCCCCCGGTACGAGCAGTACTTC
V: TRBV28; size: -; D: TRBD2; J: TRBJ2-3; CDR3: CASSLWSLAGGSPITDTQYF; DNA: TGTGCCAGCAGTTTATGGAGTCTAGCGGGAGGGTCCCCTATCACAGATACGCAGTATTTT
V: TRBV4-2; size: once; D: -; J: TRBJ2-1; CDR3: CASSAGGAARDNEQFF; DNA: TGTGCCAGCAGCGCTGGGGGGGCGGCCCGAGACAATGAGCAGTTCTTC
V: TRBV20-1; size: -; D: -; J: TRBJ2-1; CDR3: CSGLKGVRGSGQFF; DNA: TGCAGTGGGCTTAAGGGAGTTCGGGGCTCAGGACAGTTCTTC
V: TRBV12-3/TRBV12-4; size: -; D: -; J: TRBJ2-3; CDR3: CASSWDRTDTQYF; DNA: TGTGCCAGCAGCTGGGACCGCACAGATACGCAGTATTTT
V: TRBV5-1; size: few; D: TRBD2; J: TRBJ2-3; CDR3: CASSSPLGRENWVTDTQYF; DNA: TGCGCCAGCAGCTCTCCCCTAGGGCGGGAGAATTGGGTAACAGATACGCAGTATTTT
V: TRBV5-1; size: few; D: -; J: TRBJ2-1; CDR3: CASSWTSGGNRDEQFF; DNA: TGCGCCAGCAGCTGGACCTCAGGAGGTAACCGGGATGAGCAGTTCTTC
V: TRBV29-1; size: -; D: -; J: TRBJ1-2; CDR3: CSVEGQGPNYGYTF; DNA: TGCAGCGTTGAGGGGCAGGGGCCCAACTATGGCTACACCTTC
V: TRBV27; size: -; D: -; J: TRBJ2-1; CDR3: CASSFMGYRINEQFF; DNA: TGTGCCAGCAGTTTTATGGGATATAGGATCAATGAGCAGTTCTTC
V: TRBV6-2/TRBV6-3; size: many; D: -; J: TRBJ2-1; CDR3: CASSYFRRFRGEKSYNEQFF; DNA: TGTGCCAGCAGTTACTTCCGGAGATTCAGGGGGGAGAAGTCCTACAATGAGCAGTTCTTC
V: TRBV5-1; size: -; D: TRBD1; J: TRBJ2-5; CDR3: CASTSGTGMMETQYF; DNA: TGCGCCAGCACCTCCGGGACAGGGATGATGGAGACCCAGTACTTC
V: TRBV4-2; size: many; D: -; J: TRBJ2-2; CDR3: CASSQDRRGAGVGELFF; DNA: TGTGCCAGCAGCCAAGATCGACGCGGGGCGGGTGTCGGGGAGCTGTTTTTT
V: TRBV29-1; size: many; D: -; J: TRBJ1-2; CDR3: CSAVGYPSNYGYTF; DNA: TGCAGCGCAGTAGGGTACCCCTCTAACTATGGCTACACCTTC